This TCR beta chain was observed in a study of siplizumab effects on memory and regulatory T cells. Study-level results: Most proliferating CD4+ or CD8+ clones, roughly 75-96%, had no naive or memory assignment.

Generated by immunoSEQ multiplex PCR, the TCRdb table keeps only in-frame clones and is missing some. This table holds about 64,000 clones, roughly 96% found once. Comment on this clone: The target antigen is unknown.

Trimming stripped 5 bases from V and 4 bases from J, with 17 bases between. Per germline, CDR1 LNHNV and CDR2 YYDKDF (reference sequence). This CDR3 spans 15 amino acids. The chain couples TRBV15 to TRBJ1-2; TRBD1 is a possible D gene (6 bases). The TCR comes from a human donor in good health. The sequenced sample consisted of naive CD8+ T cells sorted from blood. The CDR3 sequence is CATSSDRGQVYGYTF. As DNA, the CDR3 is TGTGCCACCAGCTCCGACCGGGGGCAGGTCTATGGCTACACCTTC.